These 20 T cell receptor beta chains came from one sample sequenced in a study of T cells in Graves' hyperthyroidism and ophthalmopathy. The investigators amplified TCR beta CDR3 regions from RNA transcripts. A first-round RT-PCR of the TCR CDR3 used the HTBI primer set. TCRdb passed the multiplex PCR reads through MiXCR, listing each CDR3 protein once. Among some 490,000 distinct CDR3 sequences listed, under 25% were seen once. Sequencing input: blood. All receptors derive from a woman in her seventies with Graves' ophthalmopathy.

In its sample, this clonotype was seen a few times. The CDR3 loop is CASSLGGSGPNEQFF. In nucleotides, the CDR3 is TGTGCCAGCAGCTTAGGAGGTAGCGGACCCAATGAGCAGTTCTTC. The chain combines TRBV7-9 with TRBJ2-1; D is possibly TRBD2 (6 bases). V was trimmed by 1 base and J by 6 bases, leaving 13 bases between them. CDR3 length equals 15 residues. Looked up from germline, CDR1 is SEHNR and CDR2 is FQNEAQ (reference sequence).

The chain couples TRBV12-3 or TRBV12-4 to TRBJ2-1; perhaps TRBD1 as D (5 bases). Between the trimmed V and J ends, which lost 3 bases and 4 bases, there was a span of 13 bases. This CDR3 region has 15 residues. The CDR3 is CASSFSARGYNEQFF. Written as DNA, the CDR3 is TGTGCCAGCAGTTTTTCGGCTAGGGGATACAATGAGCAGTTCTTC.

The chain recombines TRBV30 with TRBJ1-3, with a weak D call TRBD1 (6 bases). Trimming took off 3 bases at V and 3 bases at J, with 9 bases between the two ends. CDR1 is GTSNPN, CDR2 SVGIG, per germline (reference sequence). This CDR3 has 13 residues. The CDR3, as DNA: TGTGCCTGGAGCAGGGGAAGTGGAAACACCATATATTTT. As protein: CAWSRGSGNTIYF.

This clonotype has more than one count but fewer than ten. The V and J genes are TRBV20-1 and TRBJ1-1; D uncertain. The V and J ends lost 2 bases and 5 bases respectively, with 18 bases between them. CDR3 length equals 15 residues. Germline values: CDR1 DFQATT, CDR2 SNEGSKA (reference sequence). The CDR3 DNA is TGCAGTGCTAGAAAAGGGTGGGTAAGGACGACTGAAGCTTTCTTT. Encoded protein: CSARKGWVRTTEAFF.

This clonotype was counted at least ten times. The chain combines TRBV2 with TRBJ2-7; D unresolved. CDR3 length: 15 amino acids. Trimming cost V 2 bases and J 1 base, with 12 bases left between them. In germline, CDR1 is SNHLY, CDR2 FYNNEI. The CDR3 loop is CASSELALWSYEQYF. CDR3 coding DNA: TGTGCCAGCAGTGAATTGGCCCTGTGGTCCTACGAGCAGTACTTC.

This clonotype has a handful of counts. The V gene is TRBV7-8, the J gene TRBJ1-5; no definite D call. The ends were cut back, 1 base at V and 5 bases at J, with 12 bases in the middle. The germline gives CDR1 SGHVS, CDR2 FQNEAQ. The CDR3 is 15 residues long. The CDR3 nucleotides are TGTGCCAGCAGCTTAGTCCAAGGCGGGGATCAGCCCCAGCATTTT. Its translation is CASSLVQGGDQPQHF.

In DNA, the CDR3 is TGTGCCAGCAGCAAGACCCCCTTGCTCAGACCCAGTGCTAGCACAGATACGCAGTATTTT. Protein product: CASSKTPLLRPSASTDTQYF. The chain couples TRBV7-8 to TRBJ2-3; no reliable D call. The CDR3 has 20 residues. The V end lost 5 bases, the J end lost 0 bases, and 27 bases lay between the germline ends. Germline V CDR1 and CDR2: SGHVS, FQNEAQ.

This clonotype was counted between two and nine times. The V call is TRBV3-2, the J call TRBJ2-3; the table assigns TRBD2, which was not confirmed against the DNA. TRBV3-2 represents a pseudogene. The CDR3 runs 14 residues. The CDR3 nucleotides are TGTGCCAGCAGGGGACTAGCGGGGCGGTGTACGCAGTATTTT. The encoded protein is CASRGLAGRCTQYF.

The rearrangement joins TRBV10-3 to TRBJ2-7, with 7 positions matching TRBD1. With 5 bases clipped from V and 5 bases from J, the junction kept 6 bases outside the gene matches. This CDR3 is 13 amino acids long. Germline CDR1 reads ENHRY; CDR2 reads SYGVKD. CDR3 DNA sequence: TGTGCCATCAGTTCCTCCACAGGGGACGAGCAGTACTTC. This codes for CAISSSTGDEQYF.

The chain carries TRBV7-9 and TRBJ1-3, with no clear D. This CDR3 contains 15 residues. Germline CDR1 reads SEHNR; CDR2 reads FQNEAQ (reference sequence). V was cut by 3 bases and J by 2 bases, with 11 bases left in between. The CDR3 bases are TGTGCCAGCAGCTTTCTATCGGACGCTGGAAACACCATATATTTT. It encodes CASSFLSDAGNTIYF.

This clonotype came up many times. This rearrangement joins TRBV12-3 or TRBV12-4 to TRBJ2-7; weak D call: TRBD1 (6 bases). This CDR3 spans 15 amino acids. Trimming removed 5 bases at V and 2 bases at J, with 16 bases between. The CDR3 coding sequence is TGTGCCAGCAGTGCGTCGGGACATTCGACCTACGAGCAGTACTTC. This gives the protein CASSASGHSTYEQYF.

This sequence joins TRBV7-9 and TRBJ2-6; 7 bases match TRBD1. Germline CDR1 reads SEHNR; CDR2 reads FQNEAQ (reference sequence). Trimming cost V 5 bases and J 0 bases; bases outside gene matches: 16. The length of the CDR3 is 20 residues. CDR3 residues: CASSPTPTGLLISGANVLTF. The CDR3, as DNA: TGTGCCAGCAGCCCAACACCGACAGGGCTTTTAATCTCTGGGGCCAACGTCCTGACTTTC.

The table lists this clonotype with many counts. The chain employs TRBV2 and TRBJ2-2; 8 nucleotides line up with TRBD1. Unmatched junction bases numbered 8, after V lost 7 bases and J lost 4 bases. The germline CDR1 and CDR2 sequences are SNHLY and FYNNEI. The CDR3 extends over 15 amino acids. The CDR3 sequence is CASTQDRVGTGELFF. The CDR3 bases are TGTGCCAGCACTCAGGACAGGGTCGGCACCGGGGAGCTGTTTTTT.

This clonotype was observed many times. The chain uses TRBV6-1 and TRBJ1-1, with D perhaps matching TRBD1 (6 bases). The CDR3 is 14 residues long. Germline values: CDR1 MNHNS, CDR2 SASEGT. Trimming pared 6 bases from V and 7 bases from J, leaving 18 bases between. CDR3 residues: CASRAGGHLLEAFF. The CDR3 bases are TGTGCCAGCAGGGCCGGGGGACACCTACTTGAAGCTTTCTTT.

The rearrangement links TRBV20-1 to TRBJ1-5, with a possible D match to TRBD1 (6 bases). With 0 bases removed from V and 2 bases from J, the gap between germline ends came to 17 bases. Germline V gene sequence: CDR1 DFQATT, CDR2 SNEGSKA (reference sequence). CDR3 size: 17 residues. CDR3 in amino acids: CSARDLSGAPGNQPQHF. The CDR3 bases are TGCAGTGCTAGAGATTTATCGGGGGCGCCGGGCAATCAGCCCCAGCATTTT.

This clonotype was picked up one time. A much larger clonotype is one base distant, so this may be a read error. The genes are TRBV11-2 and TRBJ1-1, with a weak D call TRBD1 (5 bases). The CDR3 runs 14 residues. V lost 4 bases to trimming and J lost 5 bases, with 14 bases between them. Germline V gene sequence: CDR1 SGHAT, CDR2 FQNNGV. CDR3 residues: CASSSDLRVTEAFF. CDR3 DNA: TGTGCCAGCAGCTCAGATCTCAGGGTTACTGAAGCTTTCTTT.

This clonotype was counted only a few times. The CDR3 loop is CSARSFSNGDEQFF. CDR3 bases: TGCAGTGCTAGATCTTTTAGCAATGGCGATGAGCAGTTCTTC. This sequence joins TRBV20-1 and TRBJ2-1; D unclear. The CDR3 is made up of 14 amino acids. Trimming removed 2 bases from V and 8 bases from J, with 16 bases in between. Germline V CDR1 and CDR2: DFQATT, SNEGSKA (reference sequence).

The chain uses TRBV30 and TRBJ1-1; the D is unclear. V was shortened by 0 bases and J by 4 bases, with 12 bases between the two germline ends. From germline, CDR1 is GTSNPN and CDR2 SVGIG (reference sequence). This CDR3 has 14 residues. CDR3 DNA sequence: TGTGCCTGGAGTGTGCGGGCGACAAGCACTGAAGCTTTCTTT. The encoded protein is CAWSVRATSTEAFF.

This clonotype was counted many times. The CDR3 protein is CASSPGGHEQYF. DNA of the CDR3: TGTGCCAGCAGCCCCGGGGGCCACGAGCAGTACTTC. The V call is TRBV2, the J call TRBJ2-7; D might be TRBD1 or TRBD2, each matching 6 bases. Deletions cut 6 bases from V and 5 bases from J, with 11 bases between. The CDR3 is 12 amino acids. CDR1 is SNHLY and CDR2 is FYNNEI in the germline V gene. Drawing the rest from reference TRBV2 and TRBJ2-7, the complete variable domain is EPEVTQTPSHQVTQMGQEVILRCVPISNHLYFYWYRQILGQKVEFLVSFYNNEISEKSEIFDDQFSVERPDGSNFTLKIRSTKLEDSAMYFCASSPGGHEQYFGPGTRLTVT.

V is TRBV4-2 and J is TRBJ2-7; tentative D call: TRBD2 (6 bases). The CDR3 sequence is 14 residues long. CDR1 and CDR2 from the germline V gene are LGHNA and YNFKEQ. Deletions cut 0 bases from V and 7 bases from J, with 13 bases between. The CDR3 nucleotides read TGTGCCAGCAGCCAAGATTGGGCGGGACGGGAGCAGTACTTC. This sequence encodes CASSQDWAGREQYF.